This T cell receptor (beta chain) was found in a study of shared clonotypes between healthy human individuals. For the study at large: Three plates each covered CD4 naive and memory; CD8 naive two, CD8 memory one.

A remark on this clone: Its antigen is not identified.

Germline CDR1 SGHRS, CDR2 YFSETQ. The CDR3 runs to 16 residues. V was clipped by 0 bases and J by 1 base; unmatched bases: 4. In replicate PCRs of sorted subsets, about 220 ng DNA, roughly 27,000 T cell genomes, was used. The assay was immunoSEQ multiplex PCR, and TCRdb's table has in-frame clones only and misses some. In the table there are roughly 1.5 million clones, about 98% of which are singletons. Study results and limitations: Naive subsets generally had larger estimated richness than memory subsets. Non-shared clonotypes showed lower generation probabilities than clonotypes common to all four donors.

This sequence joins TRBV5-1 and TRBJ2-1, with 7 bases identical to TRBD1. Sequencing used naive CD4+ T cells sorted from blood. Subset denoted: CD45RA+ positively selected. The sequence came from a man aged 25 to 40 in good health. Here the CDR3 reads CASSLGTGRSYNEQFF. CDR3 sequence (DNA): TGCGCCAGCAGCTTGGGGACAGGCCGATCCTACAATGAGCAGTTCTTC. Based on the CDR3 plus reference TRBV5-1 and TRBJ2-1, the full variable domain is KAGVTQTPRYLIKTRGQQVTLSCSPISGHRSVSWYQQTPGQGLQFLFEYFSETQRNKGNFPGRFSGRQFSNSRSEMNVSTLELGDSALYLCASSLGTGRSYNEQFFGPGTRLTVL.